The subject of this entry is one T cell receptor beta chain. Germline-derived CDR1 and CDR2 are SGHAT and FQDESV (reference sequence). The CDR3 extends over 15 amino acids. Trimming removed 2 bases from V and 3 bases from J; junction bases left unmatched: 3. TCRdb's table, derived via immunoSEQ multiplex PCR, lists solely in-frame clones and lacks some. The data show roughly 84,000 clones, 91% seen once. The sample originates from a study of control samples from healthy donors and cancer patients. The rearrangement uses TRBV11-1 and TRBJ2-3, with TRBD1 matching over 9 bases. The sequence derives from a man in his forties or fifties in good health. The source material was blood. Here the CDR3 reads CASSLTGQGTDTQYF. In DNA form, the CDR3 reads TGTGCCAGCAGCTTAACAGGACAGGGGACAGATACGCAGTATTTT. Filled out from reference TRBV11-1 and TRBJ2-3, the complete variable domain reads EAEVAQSPRYKITEKSQAVAFWCDPISGHATLYWYRQILGQGPELLVQFQDESVVDDSQLPKDRFSAERLKGVDSTLKIQPAELGDSAMYLCASSLTGQGTDTQYFGPGTRLTVL.